This T cell receptor (beta chain) stems from a study of blood T cell repertoires in COVID-19. For the study at large: Samples representing acute and convalescent COVID-19 were sourced from the United States, Italy and Spain. T cells, B-cell-depleted T cells, or PBMCs provided the cDNA or gDNA that served as material.

Original processing methods: Reference gene primer amplification gave nucleated cell count estimates. Some clones are missing from TCRdb's copy, which holds only in-frame ones; the method was immunoSEQ multiplex PCR. The D gene and trimming were derived from the DNA, and the V and J assignments and clone size from that table. Of about 87,000 clones listed, approximately 71% were seen once; the top ten hold around 4%. The CDR3 is 16 residues long. Germline-derived CDR1 and CDR2 are LNHDA and SQIVND (reference sequence). V lost 7 bases to trimming and J lost 0 bases; unmatched junction nucleotides: 9. The sequenced sample consisted of peripheral blood. This TCR was sampled from a woman aged 45-65 years with acute or convalescent COVID-19. The V call is TRBV19, the J call TRBJ1-2; TRBD1 matches at 9 bases. The CDR3 is CASTTGTGTANYGYTF. The CDR3 DNA is TGTGCCAGTACCACCGGGACAGGGACAGCTAACTATGGCTACACCTTC. The full variable domain, with the rest looked up from reference TRBV19 and TRBJ1-2, is DGGITQSPKYLFRKEGQNVTLSCEQNLNHDAMYWYRQDPGQGLRLIYYSQIVNDFQKGDIAEGYSVSREKKESFPLTVTSAQKNPTAFYLCASTTGTGTANYGYTFGSGTRLTVV.